The source of this TCR beta chain is a study of OX40 agonist ivuxolimab in advanced cancers. Study in general: Patients were dosed intravenously with ivuxolimab at 0.01 to 10 mg/kg every 2 weeks. Study results and limitations: Some nonresponders additionally presented with little normalized T-cell clonal expansion. CD8+ T cells averaged more expanded clones than CD4+.

The CDR3 has 11 residues. The V end lost 11 bases, the J end lost 7 bases, and 12 bases lay between the germline ends. Germline assignment: CDR1 MNHNS and CDR2 SASEGT. Comment on this clone: Antigen: not known.

This table comes from immunoSEQ multiplex PCR, and its TCRdb copy is limited to in-frame clones, with some not included. This table has 100,000 or so clones, roughly 95% appearing once. Sequencing used CD4+ or CD8+ T cells sorted from blood, obtained in a trial of the OX40 agonist ivuxolimab. The clonotype was recovered from an adult with an advanced solid tumor such as melanoma, head and neck, liver or kidney cancer. The rearrangement uses TRBV6-1 and TRBJ1-5; the D gene is possibly TRBD1 (5 bases). CDR3 region: CASRGVQPQHF. The CDR3 DNA is TGTGCCTCCCGGGGGGTGCAGCCCCAGCATTTT.